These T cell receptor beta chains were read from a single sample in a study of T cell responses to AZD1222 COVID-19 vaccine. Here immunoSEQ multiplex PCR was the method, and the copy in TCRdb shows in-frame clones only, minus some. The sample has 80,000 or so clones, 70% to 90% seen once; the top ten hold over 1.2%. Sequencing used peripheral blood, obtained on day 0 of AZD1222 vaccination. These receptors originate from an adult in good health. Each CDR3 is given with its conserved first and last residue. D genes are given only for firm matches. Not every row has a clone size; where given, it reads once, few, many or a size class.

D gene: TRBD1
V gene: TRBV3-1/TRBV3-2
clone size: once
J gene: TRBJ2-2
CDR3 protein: CASSHSGTASTGELFF
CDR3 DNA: TGTGCCAGCAGCCATTCGGGGACAGCCTCCACCGGGGAGCTGTTTTTT

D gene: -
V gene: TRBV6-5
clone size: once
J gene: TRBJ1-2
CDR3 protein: CATYDGGNYGYTF
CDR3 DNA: TGTGCCACCTATGACGGCGGGAACTATGGCTACACCTTC

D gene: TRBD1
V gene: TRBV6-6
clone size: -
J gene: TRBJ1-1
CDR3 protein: CASSYSQGVGTEAFF
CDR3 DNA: TGTGCCAGCAGTTACTCGCAGGGGGTGGGCACTGAAGCTTTCTTT

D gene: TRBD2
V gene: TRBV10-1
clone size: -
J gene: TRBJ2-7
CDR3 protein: CASSVGGRPYEQYF
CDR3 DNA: TGCGCCAGCAGTGTGGGCGGGAGGCCTTACGAGCAGTACTTC

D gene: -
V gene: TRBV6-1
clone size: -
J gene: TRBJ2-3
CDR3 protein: CASSEARLGRTDTQYF
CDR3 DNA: TGTGCCAGCAGTGAAGCCAGACTAGGGCGCACAGATACGCAGTATTTT

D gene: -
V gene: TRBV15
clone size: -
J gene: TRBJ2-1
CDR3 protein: CATSRVGGVRNEQFF
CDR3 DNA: TGTGCCACCAGCAGAGTTGGGGGAGTTAGGAATGAGCAGTTCTTC

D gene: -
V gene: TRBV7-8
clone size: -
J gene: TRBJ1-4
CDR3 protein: CASSPPSGAKEKLFF
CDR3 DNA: TGTGCCAGCAGCCCGCCATCCGGGGCGAAGGAAAAACTGTTTTTT

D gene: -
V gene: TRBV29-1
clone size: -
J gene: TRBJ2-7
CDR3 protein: CSVEDQALQGSYEQYF
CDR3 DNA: TGCAGCGTTGAAGATCAGGCGTTGCAGGGGTCCTACGAGCAGTACTTC

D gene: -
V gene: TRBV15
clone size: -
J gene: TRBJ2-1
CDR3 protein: CATSREGSGLASSSYNEQFF
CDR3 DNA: TGTGCCACCAGCAGAGAGGGATCGGGCCTAGCGTCGAGCTCCTACAATGAGCAGTTCTTC

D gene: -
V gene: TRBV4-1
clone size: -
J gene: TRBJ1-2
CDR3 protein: CASSQQLGNYGYTF
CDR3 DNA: TGCGCCAGCAGCCAACAACTGGGTAACTATGGCTACACCTTC

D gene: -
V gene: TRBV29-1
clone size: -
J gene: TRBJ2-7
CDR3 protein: CSVETGTDYEQYF
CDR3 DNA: TGCAGCGTTGAGACCGGGACGGACTACGAGCAGTACTTC

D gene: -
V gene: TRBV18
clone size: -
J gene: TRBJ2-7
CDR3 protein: CASSLQGATNEQYF
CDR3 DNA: TGTGCCAGCTCACTTCAGGGCGCTACAAACGAGCAGTACTTC

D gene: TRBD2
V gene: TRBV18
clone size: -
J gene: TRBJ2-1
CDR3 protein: CASSLIATSGSLNEQFF
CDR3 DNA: TGTGCCAGCTCCCTCATTGCGACTAGCGGGAGTCTAAATGAGCAGTTCTTC

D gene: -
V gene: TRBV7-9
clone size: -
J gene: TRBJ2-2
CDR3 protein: CASSLVANTGELFF
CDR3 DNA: TGTGCCAGCAGCTTAGTAGCGAACACCGGGGAGCTGTTTTTT

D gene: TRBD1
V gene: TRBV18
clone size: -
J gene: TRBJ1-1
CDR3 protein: CASSPGQGAFLAFF
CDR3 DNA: TGTGCCAGCTCACCGGGACAGGGGGCGTTTCTAGCTTTCTTT

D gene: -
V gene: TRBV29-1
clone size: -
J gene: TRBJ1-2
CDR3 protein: CSVAGYNGYTF
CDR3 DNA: TGCAGCGTTGCGGGGTACAATGGCTACACCTTC

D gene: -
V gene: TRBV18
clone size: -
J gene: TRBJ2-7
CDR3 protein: CASSGGYYEQYF
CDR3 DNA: TGTGCCAGCTCAGGGGGCTACTACGAGCAGTACTTC